These 7 T cell receptor beta chains originate from one sample sequenced in a study of CD8 T cells in ankylosing spondylitis. Each CDR3 protein gets one entry after TCRdb re-called the 5' RACE reads with MiXCR. The table lists about 240,000 distinct CDR3 sequences, about 11% of them singletons. The specimen sequenced was blood, either unsorted or a sorted T cell fraction (not recorded which). These receptors originate from a male donor with ankylosing spondylitis or in good health (not recorded which).

As to this clonotype: A junction end diverges from the germline sequence, so it may reflect a read error. The genes are TRBV27 and TRBJ2-5; no clear D. This CDR3 has 13 amino acids. Germline CDR1 reads MNHEY; CDR2 reads SMNVEV (reference sequence). The CDR3 protein is CTSSLGAGWTQYF. CDR3 nucleotides: TGTACCAGCAGTTTGGGTGCCGGGTGGACCCAGTACTTC.

The chain combines TRBV5-6 with TRBJ1-1, with unresolved D. The length of the CDR3 is 11 residues. The germline CDR1 and CDR2 sequences are SGHDT and YYEEEE. The germline V and J ends were trimmed by 4 bases and 4 bases, with 5 bases remaining between them. The CDR3 spells CASSHGTEAFF. CDR3 bases: TGTGCCAGCAGCCATGGCACTGAAGCTTTCTTT. Looking up the rest from reference TRBV5-6 and TRBJ1-1 gives the full variable domain: DAGVTQSPTHLIKTRGQQVTLRCSPKSGHDTVSWYQQALGQGPQFIFQYYEEEERQRGNFPDRFSGHQFPNYSSELNVNALLLGDSALYLCASSHGTEAFFGQGTRLTVV.

The sample holds many counts of this clonotype. V is TRBV5-1 and J is TRBJ2-2; 9 nucleotides align to TRBD2. Per germline, CDR1 SGHRS and CDR2 YFSETQ. The CDR3 is made up of 15 amino acids. V trimming: 4 bases; J trimming: 5 bases; junction bases outside the gene matches: 6. The CDR3: CASSPSTSGTGELFF. For the CDR3, the DNA is TGCGCCAGCAGCCCCTCGACTAGCGGTACCGGGGAGCTGTTTTTT.

With regard to this clonotype: This may stem from a read error, because a much larger clone lies one nucleotide away. The chain employs TRBV5-6 and TRBJ2-1; tentatively, D is TRBD1 (5 bases). Germline V gene data show CDR1 as SGHDT and CDR2 as YYEEEE. The CDR3 covers 16 residues. Here the CDR3 DNA reads TGTGCCAGCAGCTTGGAAGGGGTAGGGTTCTACAATGAGCAGCTCTTC. Amino acid sequence: CASSLEGVGFYNEQLF.

This clonotype was found a few times. This chain uses TRBV20-1 with TRBJ2-2; no clear D gene. The CDR3 is made up of 13 amino acids. With 5 bases removed from V and 6 bases from J, the gap between germline ends came to 13 bases. Per germline, CDR1 DFQATT and CDR2 SNEGSKA (reference sequence). CDR3: CSARPTRPGELFF. CDR3 coding DNA: TGCAGTGCTCGTCCAACAAGGCCCGGGGAGCTGTTTTTT.

This clonotype was seen repeatedly, ten times or more. The rearrangement links TRBV20-1 to TRBJ2-1; 8 bases agree with TRBD2. The CDR3 sequence is 17 residues long. Germline CDR1 and CDR2: DFQATT and SNEGSKA (reference sequence). Germline trimming cut 6 bases from V and 3 bases from J; bases unmatched to any gene: 16. The CDR3 region is CSAWTRFAGGGYNEQFF. CDR3 bases: TGCAGTGCATGGACGAGGTTTGCGGGAGGAGGCTACAATGAGCAGTTCTTC.

This clonotype was seen only a few times. The chain couples TRBV29-1 to TRBJ2-3, with TRBD2 matching 7 bases. CDR1 is SQVTM, CDR2 ANQGSEA, per germline. The trim removed 5 bases at V and 2 bases at J, leaving 7 bases unmatched. This CDR3 spans 14 amino acids. The CDR3 nucleotides read TGCAGCGTTCGAGTTACTAGCGCCACAGATACGCAGTATTTT. Translation: CSVRVTSATDTQYF.